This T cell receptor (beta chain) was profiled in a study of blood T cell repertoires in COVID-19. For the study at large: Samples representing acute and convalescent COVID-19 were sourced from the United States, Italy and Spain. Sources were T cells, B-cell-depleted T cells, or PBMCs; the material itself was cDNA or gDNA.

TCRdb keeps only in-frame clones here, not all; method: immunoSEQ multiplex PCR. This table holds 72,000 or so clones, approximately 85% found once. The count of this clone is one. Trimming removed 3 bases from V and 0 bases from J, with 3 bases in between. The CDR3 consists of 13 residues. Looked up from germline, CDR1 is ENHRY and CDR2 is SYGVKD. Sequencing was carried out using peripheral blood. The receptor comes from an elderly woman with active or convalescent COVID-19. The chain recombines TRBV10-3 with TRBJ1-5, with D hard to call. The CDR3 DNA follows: TGTGCCATCAGTGACAGTAGCAATCAGCCCCAGCATTTT. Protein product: CAISDSSNQPQHF.